This T cell receptor (beta chain) was sequenced during a study of shared clonotypes between healthy human individuals. Study-level points and caveats: Non-shared clonotypes had lower generation probabilities than those shared by all four donors.

Germline V gives CDR1 MNHNS, CDR2 SASEGT. Unmatched junction bases numbered 11, after V lost 6 bases and J lost 7 bases. The CDR3 is made up of 14 amino acids. The data were produced by immunoSEQ multiplex PCR, yet TCRdb's version contains in-frame clones alone and is incomplete. The profile shows some 2,000,000 clones, roughly 95% of them singletons. To note about this clone: Its specificity is unknown.

Sequencing used naive CD4+ T cells sorted from blood. Noted subset: CD45RA+ positively selected. The clonotype comes from a man between 18 and 29 years old in good health. The V and J genes are TRBV6-1 and TRBJ1-2, with 7 bases identical to TRBD1. The DNA for the CDR3 is TGTGCCAGCAGCATGCCGACAGGGATATTTGGCTACACCTTC. As protein: CASSMPTGIFGYTF.